The 18 T cell receptor beta chains below were found in one sample sequenced in a study of shared clonotypes between healthy human individuals (dated by TCRdb to 2020 to 2021). Libraries came from the immunoSEQ multiplex PCR assay. The clones in this table, taken by TCRdb from immuneACCESS, are in-frame only. Not every clone is retained; where verified, under half of the shortfall comes from an unresolved V gene, and the cause of the rest is unknown. The sample table shows roughly 700,000 clones, and around two thirds are seen once. Approximately 1.6% of the sample goes to the ten largest clones. The specimen sequenced was memory CD4+ T cells sorted from blood. The cell subset or site label here, explained by the study, means: CD45RA-negative fraction. These receptors all come from a woman aged 30 to 39 in good health.

The genes are TRBV10-3 and TRBJ1-4, with a possible D match to TRBD1 (5 bases). Trimming removed 5 bases from V and 8 bases from J, with 15 bases in between. Germline V gives CDR1 ENHRY, CDR2 SYGVKD. The CDR3 length is 14 residues. The DNA of the CDR3 is TGTGCCATCAGTACAGGTAATTGTAAGGAAAAACTGTTTTTT. Its protein product is CAISTGNCKEKLFF.

V usage is TRBV28 and J usage is TRBJ2-7; 8 bases match TRBD1. The J segment lost 4 bases and the V segment lost 3 bases, leaving 8 bases of the junction unmatched. Germline V gene data show CDR1 as MDHEN and CDR2 as SYDVKM. The CDR3 runs 15 residues. CDR3 bases: TGTGCCAGCAGTTTTCAGGGGGCGCGGGCATACGAGCAGTACTTC. It translates to CASSFQGARAYEQYF.

This clone was counted only a few times. The chain joins TRBV11-3 to TRBJ2-1; the match to TRBD2 covers 11 bases. Germline CDR1 SGHNT, CDR2 YENEEA. The V gene end was trimmed by 5 bases and the J gene end by 9 bases; junction bases not matched to a gene: 9. This CDR3 spans 15 amino acids. The CDR3 region is CASSRGTSGGGEQFF. Here the CDR3 DNA reads TGTGCCAGCAGCCGAGGGACTAGCGGAGGGGGTGAGCAGTTCTTC.

For this clone: This may stem from a read error, because a much larger clone lies one nucleotide away. The V call is TRBV7-9, the J call TRBJ1-3; D not resolved. The germline V and J ends were trimmed by 2 bases and 0 bases, with 5 bases remaining between them. Germline-derived CDR1 and CDR2 are SEHNR and FQNEAQ (reference sequence). CDR3 size: 14 residues. CDR3 residues: CASSLTDSGNTIYF. The CDR3 DNA reads as TGTGCCAGCAGCTTAACAGACTCTGGAAACACCATATATTTT. The whole variable domain, filled in from reference TRBV7-9 and TRBJ1-3, reads DTGVSQNPRHKITKRGQNVTFRCDPISEHNRLYWYRQTLGQGPEFLTYFQNEAQLEKSRLLSDRFSAERPKGSFSTLEIQRTEQGDSAMYLCASSLTDSGNTIYFGEGSWLTVV.

This chain links TRBV28 with TRBJ1-5; D uncertain. From germline, CDR1 is MDHEN and CDR2 SYDVKM. Deletions cut 3 bases from V and 0 bases from J, with 9 bases between. This CDR3 is built from 15 residues. The CDR3 spells CASSLAAYSNQPQHF. As DNA, the CDR3 is TGTGCCAGCAGTTTGGCTGCCTATAGCAATCAGCCCCAGCATTTT.

The rearrangement joins TRBV7-8 to TRBJ1-5, with 7 bases that match TRBD1. The CDR3 is made up of 16 amino acids. Trimming took 2 bases from V and 1 from J; bases not matched to a gene: 5. Germline V gives CDR1 SGHVS, CDR2 FQNEAQ. The CDR3 loop reads CASSLTGVESNQPQHF. As DNA, the CDR3 is TGTGCCAGCAGCTTAACAGGGGTAGAGAGCAATCAGCCCCAGCATTTT.

This clone was found a few times. The chain links TRBV29-1 to TRBJ1-1, with D uncertain. Trimming took 0 bases from V and 1 from J, leaving 6 bases between them. The CDR3 is made up of 13 amino acids. The germline V gene encodes CDR1 SQVTM and CDR2 ANQGSEA. The CDR3 here is CSVEEFRNTEAFF. The CDR3 DNA sequence: TGCAGCGTTGAAGAGTTCCGGAACACTGAAGCTTTCTTT.

The chain combines TRBV7-6 with TRBJ1-4; D gene unclear. The V gene's germline CDR1 is SGHVS and CDR2 FNYEAQ. The CDR3 is 12 amino acids. The ends were cut back, 6 bases at V and 7 bases at J, with 9 bases in the middle. The CDR3 region has the DNA TGTGCCAGCAGTTACCGAGGTGAAAAACTGTTTTTT. Translated: CASSYRGEKLFF.

This clone turned up a few times. The chain uses TRBV7-9 and TRBJ1-1; the D is unclear. This CDR3 is 13 amino acids long. The V and J ends lost 4 bases and 1 base respectively, with 7 bases between them. The germline gives CDR1 SEHNR, CDR2 FQNEAQ (reference sequence). CDR3 DNA sequence: TGTGCCAGCAGCTCCCGAGGGAACACTGAAGCTTTCTTT. Its translation is CASSSRGNTEAFF.

This chain connects TRBV6-5 to TRBJ1-1; D ambiguous. The germline CDR1 and CDR2 sequences are MNHEY and SVGAGI. This CDR3 is built from 14 residues. V was trimmed by 0 bases and J by 8 bases, leaving 13 bases between them. CDR3 DNA sequence: TGTGCCAGCAGTTACTCAGGCAAGGGAGGGGAAGCTTTCTTT. The encoded protein is CASSYSGKGGEAFF.

The CDR3 protein is CASSVTGGSGNTIYF. The CDR3 DNA reads as TGTGCCAGCAGTGTAACAGGGGGCTCTGGAAACACCATATATTTT. V usage is TRBV6-1 and J usage is TRBJ1-3; 8 positions match TRBD1. The CDR3 has 15 amino acids. CDR1 MNHNS and CDR2 SASEGT come from the germline V gene. The junction had 2 bases not matched to a gene; V was cut back by 4 bases and J by 0 bases.

The chain recombines TRBV5-6 with TRBJ2-3, with D possibly TRBD2 on 5 matching bases. This CDR3 contains 14 residues. Germline loops: CDR1 SGHDT, CDR2 YYEEEE. Trimming left V 5 bases short and J 0 bases short, with 10 bases between. DNA of the CDR3: TGTGCCAGCAGAAGCGGTACTAGCACAGATACGCAGTATTTT. It is translated as CASRSGTSTDTQYF.

A few counts support this clone. The CDR3 nucleotides are TGTGCCACCTTTGAGGGGCTAGCGGGAGGCCAGGGCAATGAGCAGTTCTTC. Translated: CATFEGLAGGQGNEQFF. V and J are TRBV10-3 and TRBJ2-1; TRBD2 matches 11 bases. The germline V gene has CDR1 ENHRY and CDR2 SYGVKD. CDR3 length: 17 residues. V lost 10 bases and J lost 6; bases outside the gene matches: 17.

The chain employs TRBV7-2 and TRBJ2-7, with a tentative D call TRBD1 (6 bases). The CDR3 contains 15 residues. CDR1 and CDR2 (germline): SGHTA, FQGNSA. Trimming removed 5 bases from V and 2 bases from J, with 16 bases in between. DNA for the CDR3: TGTGCCAGCAGCCCGGGGCCAGGGGACCCCTACGAGCAGTACTTC. Translating gives CASSPGPGDPYEQYF.

This chain connects TRBV15 to TRBJ2-7; 10 nucleotides line up with TRBD1. Germline assignment: CDR1 LNHNV and CDR2 YYDKDF (reference sequence). The CDR3 is 15 residues long. V was clipped by 5 bases and J by 0 bases; unmatched bases: 4. As DNA, the CDR3 is TGTGCCACCAGCGTAGGACAGGGGGGCTCCTACGAGCAGTACTTC. The encoded protein is CATSVGQGGSYEQYF.

This clone was seen only once. This rearrangement joins TRBV27 to TRBJ2-1; the D gene is possibly TRBD2 (5 bases). V lost 3 bases to trimming and J lost 6 bases, with 12 bases between them. From germline, CDR1 is MNHEY and CDR2 SMNVEV (reference sequence). This CDR3 spans 14 amino acids. CDR3 coding DNA: TGTGCCAGCAGTTTTGAGGGTGGGCGCAATGAGCAGTTCTTC. Its protein is CASSFEGGRNEQFF.

V gene TRBV6-5 combines with J gene TRBJ2-1; a possible D gene is TRBD2 (6 bases). V lost 5 bases and J 7 bases, leaving 18 bases between the germline ends. Germline V gene sequence: CDR1 MNHEY, CDR2 SVGAGI. The CDR3 extends over 15 amino acids. This CDR3 is CASSRPTREGNEQFF. In DNA form, the CDR3 reads TGTGCCAGCAGTCGACCCACGCGGGAAGGGAATGAGCAGTTCTTC.

For this clone: The sample carries other DNA sequences with the same CDR3. The chain carries TRBV7-9 and TRBJ1-2; D is unclear. V gave up 0 bases and J gave up 2 bases, with 4 bases separating them. The CDR3 runs to 13 residues. Germline CDR1 SEHNR, CDR2 FQNEAQ (reference sequence). The CDR3 DNA reads TGTGCCAGCAGCTTAGCCGGGAACTATGGCTACACCTTC. Its protein product is CASSLAGNYGYTF.